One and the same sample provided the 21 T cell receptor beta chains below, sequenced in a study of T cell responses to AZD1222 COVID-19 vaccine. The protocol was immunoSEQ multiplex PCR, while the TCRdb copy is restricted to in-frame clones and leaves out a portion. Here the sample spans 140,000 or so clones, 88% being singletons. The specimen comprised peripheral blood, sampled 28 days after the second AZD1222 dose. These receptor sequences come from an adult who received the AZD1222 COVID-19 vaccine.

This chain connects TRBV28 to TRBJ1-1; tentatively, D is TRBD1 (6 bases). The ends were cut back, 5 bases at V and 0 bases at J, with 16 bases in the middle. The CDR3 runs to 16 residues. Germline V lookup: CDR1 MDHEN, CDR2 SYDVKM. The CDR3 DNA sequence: TGTGCCAGCAGTCCCTGGACAGCTAGGGTGAACACTGAAGCTTTCTTT. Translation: CASSPWTARVNTEAFF.

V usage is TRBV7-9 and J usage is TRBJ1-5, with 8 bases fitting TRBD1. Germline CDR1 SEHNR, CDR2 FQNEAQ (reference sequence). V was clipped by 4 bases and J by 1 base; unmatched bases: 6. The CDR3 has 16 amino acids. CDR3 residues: CASSSWTGTSNQPQHF. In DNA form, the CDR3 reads TGTGCCAGCAGCTCCTGGACAGGGACCAGCAATCAGCCCCAGCATTTT.

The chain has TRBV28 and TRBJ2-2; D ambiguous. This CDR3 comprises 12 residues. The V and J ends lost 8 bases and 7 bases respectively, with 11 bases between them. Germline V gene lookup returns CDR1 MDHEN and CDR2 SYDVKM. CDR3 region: CASPDGFGELFF. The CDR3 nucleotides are TGTGCCAGCCCGGATGGGTTCGGGGAGCTGTTTTTT.

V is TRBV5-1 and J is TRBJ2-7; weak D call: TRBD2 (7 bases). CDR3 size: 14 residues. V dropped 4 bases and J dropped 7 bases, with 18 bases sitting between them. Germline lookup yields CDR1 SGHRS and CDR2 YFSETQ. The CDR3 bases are TGCGCCAGCAGCCGCGGGGGCGTCGAGAGGGAGCAGTACTTC. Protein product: CASSRGGVEREQYF.

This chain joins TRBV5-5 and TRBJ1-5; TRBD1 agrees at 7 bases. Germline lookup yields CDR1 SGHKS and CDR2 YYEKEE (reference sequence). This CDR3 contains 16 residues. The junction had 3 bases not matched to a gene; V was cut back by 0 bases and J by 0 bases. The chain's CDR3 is CASSLGGGSSNQPQHF. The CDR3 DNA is TGTGCCAGCAGCTTGGGAGGGGGCTCTAGCAATCAGCCCCAGCATTTT.

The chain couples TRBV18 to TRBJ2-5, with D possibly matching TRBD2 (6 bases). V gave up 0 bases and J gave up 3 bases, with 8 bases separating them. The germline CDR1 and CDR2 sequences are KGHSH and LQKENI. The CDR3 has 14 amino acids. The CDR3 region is CASSPPGGEETQYF. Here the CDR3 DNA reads TGTGCCAGCTCACCACCCGGGGGTGAAGAGACCCAGTACTTC.

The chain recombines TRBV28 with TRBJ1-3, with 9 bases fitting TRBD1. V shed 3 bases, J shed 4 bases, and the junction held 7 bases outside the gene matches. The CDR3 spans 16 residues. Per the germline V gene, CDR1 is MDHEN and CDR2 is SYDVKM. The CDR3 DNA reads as TGTGCCAGCAGTTTGGGGGACAGGGTATGGGGAAACACCATATATTTT. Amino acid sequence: CASSLGDRVWGNTIYF.

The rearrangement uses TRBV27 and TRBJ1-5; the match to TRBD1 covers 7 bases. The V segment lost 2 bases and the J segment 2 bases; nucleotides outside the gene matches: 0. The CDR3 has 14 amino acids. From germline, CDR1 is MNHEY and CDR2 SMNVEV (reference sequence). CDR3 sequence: CASSLTGGNQPQHF. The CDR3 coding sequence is TGTGCCAGCAGTTTAACAGGGGGCAATCAGCCCCAGCATTTT.

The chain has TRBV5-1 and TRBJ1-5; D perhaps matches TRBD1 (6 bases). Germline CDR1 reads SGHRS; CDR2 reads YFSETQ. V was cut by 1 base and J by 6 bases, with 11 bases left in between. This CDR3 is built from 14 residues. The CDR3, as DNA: TGCGCCAGCAGCTTGTCCAGGGGTGGTCAGCCCCAGCATTTT. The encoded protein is CASSLSRGGQPQHF.

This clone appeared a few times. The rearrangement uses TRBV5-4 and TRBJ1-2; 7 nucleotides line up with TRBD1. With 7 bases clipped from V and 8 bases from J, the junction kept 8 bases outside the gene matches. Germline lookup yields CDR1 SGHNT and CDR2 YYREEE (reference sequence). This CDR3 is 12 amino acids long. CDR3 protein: CASSTGVGGYTF. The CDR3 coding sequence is TGTGCCAGCTCCACAGGGGTGGGAGGCTACACCTTC.

The CDR3 region is CAIKTSGSTDTQYF. The CDR3 DNA follows: TGTGCCATCAAGACTAGCGGAAGCACAGATACGCAGTATTTT. This chain links TRBV10-3 with TRBJ2-3, with 9 bases lining up with TRBD2. V was pared by 7 bases and J by 0 bases, with 2 bases of the junction left unmatched. The CDR3 loop spans 14 amino acids. Germline V gene data show CDR1 as ENHRY and CDR2 as SYGVKD.

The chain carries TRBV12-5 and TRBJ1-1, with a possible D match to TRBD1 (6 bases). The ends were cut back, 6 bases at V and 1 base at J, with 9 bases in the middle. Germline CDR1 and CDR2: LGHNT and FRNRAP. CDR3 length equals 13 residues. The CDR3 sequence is CASGRTENTEAFF. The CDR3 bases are TGTGCTAGTGGCCGGACAGAGAACACTGAAGCTTTCTTT. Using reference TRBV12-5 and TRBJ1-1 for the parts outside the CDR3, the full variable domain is DARVTQTPRHKVTEMGQEVTMRCQPILGHNTVFWYRQTMMQGLELLAYFRNRAPLDDSGMPKDRFSAEMPDATLATLKIQPSEPRDSAVYFCASGRTENTEAFFGQGTRLTVV.

CDR3 nucleotide sequence: TGTGCCACCAGCATGGGGCCTGGCTTCATGAACACTGAAGCTTTCTTT. Its protein is CATSMGPGFMNTEAFF. V gene TRBV15 combines with J gene TRBJ1-1; a weak D match, TRBD1 (5 bases). Germline V gene lookup returns CDR1 LNHNV and CDR2 YYDKDF (reference sequence). There are 16 residues in the CDR3. V was trimmed by 4 bases and J by 0 bases, leaving 15 bases between them.

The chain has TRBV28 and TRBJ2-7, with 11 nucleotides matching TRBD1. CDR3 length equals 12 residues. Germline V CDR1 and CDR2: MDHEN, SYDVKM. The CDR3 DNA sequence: TGTGCCAGCAGCCCGGGACAGGGGGGAATTATAGTC. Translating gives CASSPGQGGIIV.

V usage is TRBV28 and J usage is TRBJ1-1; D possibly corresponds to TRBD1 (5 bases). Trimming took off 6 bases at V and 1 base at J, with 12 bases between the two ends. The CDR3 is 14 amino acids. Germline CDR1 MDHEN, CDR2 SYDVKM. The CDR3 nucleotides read TGTGCCAGCAGCGGTGGGGCTAAGAACACTGAAGCTTTCTTT. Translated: CASSGGAKNTEAFF.

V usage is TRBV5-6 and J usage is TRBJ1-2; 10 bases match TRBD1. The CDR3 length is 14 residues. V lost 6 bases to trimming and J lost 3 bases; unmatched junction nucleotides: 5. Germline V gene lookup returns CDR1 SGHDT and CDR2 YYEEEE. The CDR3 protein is CASTRDRGDYGYTF. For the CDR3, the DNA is TGTGCCAGCACCAGGGACAGGGGTGACTATGGCTACACCTTC. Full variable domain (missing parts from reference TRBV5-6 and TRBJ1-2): DAGVTQSPTHLIKTRGQQVTLRCSPKSGHDTVSWYQQALGQGPQFIFQYYEEEERQRGNFPDRFSGHQFPNYSSELNVNALLLGDSALYLCASTRDRGDYGYTFGSGTRLTVV.

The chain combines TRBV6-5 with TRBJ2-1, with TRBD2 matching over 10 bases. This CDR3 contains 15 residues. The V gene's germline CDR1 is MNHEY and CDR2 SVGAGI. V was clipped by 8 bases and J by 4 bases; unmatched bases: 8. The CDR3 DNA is TGTGCCAGCTTTCCGACTAGCGGGTCATACAATGAGCAGTTCTTC. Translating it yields CASFPTSGSYNEQFF.

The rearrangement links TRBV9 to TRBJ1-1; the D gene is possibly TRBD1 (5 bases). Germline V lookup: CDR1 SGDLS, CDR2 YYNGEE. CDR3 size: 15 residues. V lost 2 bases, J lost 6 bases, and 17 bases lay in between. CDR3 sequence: CASSVIPGGYAEAFF. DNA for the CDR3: TGTGCCAGCAGCGTTATTCCCGGGGGTTACGCTGAAGCTTTCTTT.

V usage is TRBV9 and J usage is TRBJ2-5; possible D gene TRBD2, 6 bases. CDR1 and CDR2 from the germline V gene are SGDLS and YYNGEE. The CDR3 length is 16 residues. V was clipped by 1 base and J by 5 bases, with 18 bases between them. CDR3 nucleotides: TGTGCCAGCAGCGTAAAGGCGGGGTTAAAGGGTGAGACCCAGTACTTC. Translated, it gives CASSVKAGLKGETQYF.

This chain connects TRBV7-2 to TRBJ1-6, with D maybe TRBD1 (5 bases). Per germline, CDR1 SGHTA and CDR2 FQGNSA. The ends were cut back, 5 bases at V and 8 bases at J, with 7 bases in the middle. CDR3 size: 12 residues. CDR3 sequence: CASSRGDSPLHF. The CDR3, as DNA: TGTGCCAGCAGCCGGGGGGATTCACCCCTCCACTTT.

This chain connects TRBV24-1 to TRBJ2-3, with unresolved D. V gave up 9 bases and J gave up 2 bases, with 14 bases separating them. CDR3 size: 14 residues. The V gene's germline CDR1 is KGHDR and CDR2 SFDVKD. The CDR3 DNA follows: TGTGCCACCCCCGTCAGAGTCTACACAGATACGCAGTATTTT. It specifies CATPVRVYTDTQYF.